The sequence of this TCR beta chain was determined in a study of PD-L1 blockade in urothelial cancer. This table comes from immunoSEQ multiplex PCR, and its TCRdb copy is limited to in-frame clones, with some not included. The sample yields some 100,000 clones, approximately 90% seen once. There are 14 residues in the CDR3. Germline V gene sequence: CDR1 ENHRY, CDR2 SYGVKD. V was cut by 2 bases and J by 3 bases, with 10 bases left in between. Sequenced here: PBMCs, sampled around atezolizumab (anti-PD-L1) treatment. The genes are TRBV10-3 and TRBJ1-1, with D unresolved. The TCR sequence derives from a woman older than 75 with urothelial cancer. The CDR3 loop reads CAISEDTEYTEAFF. CDR3 in DNA: TGTGCCATCAGTGAGGATACCGAGTACACTGAAGCTTTCTTT.